This is a list of T cell receptor beta chains from one sample in a study of cytomegalovirus exposure and HLA in healthy donors. TCRdb's table, derived via immunoSEQ multiplex PCR, lists solely in-frame clones and lacks some. Among tens of thousands of clones listed, about 80% were seen once. Sequenced sample: PBMCs. The receptors stem from a man in his forties or fifties in good health and CMV-seronegative. The conserved cysteine and the conserved F or W are not part of the CDR3 here. Each record gives: clone size, J gene, V gene, CDR3 protein. The listing skips clone size in some rows; elsewhere it reads once, few, many or a size class.

.,TRBJ2-1,TRBV27,ASSWFGGTYNEQF
.,TRBJ2-7,TRBV7-8,ASSLRDRVYEQY
.,TRBJ2-3,TRBV18,ASSSLPTRGTDTQY
.,TRBJ2-5,TRBV19,ASSIARLAGGQETQY
.,TRBJ1-5,TRBV27,ASGLTGLQPQH
.,TRBJ1-4,TRBV2,ASETDRGRVTNEKLF
.,TRBJ1-6,TRBV4-1,ASSQETGRYNSPLH
.,TRBJ1-1,TRBV7-9,ASSSTGTGRTEAF
.,TRBJ2-1,TRBV10-2,ASVLAGGPVNEQF
.,TRBJ2-1,TRBV9,ASSVRDTYNEQF
.,TRBJ1-1,TRBV7-3,ASSEGPGNTEAF
.,TRBJ1-2,TRBV19,ASTTGAGANYGYT
.,TRBJ1-2,TRBV19,ASSRQAPNYGYT
.,TRBJ2-5,TRBV28,ASSLDRGGLGETQY
.,TRBJ1-4,TRBV7-3,ASATNEKLF
.,TRBJ1-1,TRBV6-1,ASGIKRDTEAF
.,TRBJ1-5,TRBV4-2,ASSQEQSNQPQH
.,TRBJ2-3,TRBV15,ATSSDSMGTDTQY
once,TRBJ1-5,TRBV9,ASSVGQGNQPQH